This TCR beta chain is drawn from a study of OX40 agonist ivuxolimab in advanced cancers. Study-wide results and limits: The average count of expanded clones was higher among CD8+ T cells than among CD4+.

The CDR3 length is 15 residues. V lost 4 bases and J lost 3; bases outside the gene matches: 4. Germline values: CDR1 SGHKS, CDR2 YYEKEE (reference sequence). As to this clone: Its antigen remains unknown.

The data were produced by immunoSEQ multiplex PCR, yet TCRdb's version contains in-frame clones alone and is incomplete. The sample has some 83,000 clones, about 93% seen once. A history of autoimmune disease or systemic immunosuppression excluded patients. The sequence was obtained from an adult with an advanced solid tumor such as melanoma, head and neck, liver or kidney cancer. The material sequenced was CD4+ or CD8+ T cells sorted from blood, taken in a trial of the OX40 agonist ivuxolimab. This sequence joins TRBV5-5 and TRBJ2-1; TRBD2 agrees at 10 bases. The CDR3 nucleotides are TGTGCCAGCAGCCTTACTAGCGGGGTCTACAATGAGCAGTTCTTC. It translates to CASSLTSGVYNEQFF.